This passage covers 26 T cell receptor beta chains from one sample sequenced in a study of brain T cells in children with intractable seizures. Clones were sequenced by immunoSEQ multiplex PCR, and TCRdb holds only the in-frame ones, with some missing. The data show just under 65,000 clones, with around 95% seen just once and roughly 0.38% held by the top ten. The sample consisted of peripheral blood, taken at surgery. The source is a boy under two years old with focal cortical dysplasia and intractable seizures.

V and J are TRBV10-3 and TRBJ2-5; 7 nucleotides line up with TRBD1. This CDR3 has 16 amino acids. V lost 0 bases and J lost 2; bases outside the gene matches: 6. The germline V gene encodes CDR1 ENHRY and CDR2 SYGVKD. The CDR3 bases are TGTGCCATCAGTGAGTCGACAGGGCCCCCACAAGAGACCCAGTACTTC. Translating it yields CAISESTGPPQETQYF.

CDR3 residues: CASSYSGLGNYGYTF. As DNA, the CDR3 is TGTGCCAGCAGTTACTCGGGGCTAGGGAACTATGGCTACACCTTC. This chain connects TRBV6-5 to TRBJ1-2, with D maybe TRBD1 (5 bases). Germline V gene lookup returns CDR1 MNHEY and CDR2 SVGAGI. The CDR3 consists of 15 residues. V lost 0 bases and J 2 bases, leaving 10 bases between the germline ends.

The chain carries TRBV20-1 and TRBJ1-1; D is undetermined. The CDR3 consists of 11 residues. Germline CDR1 reads DFQATT; CDR2 reads SNEGSKA (reference sequence). Trimming left V 6 bases short and J 3 bases short, with 8 bases between. The CDR3 loop is CSALDYTEAFF. DNA of the CDR3: TGCAGTGCCTTGGACTACACTGAAGCTTTCTTT.

The V and J genes are TRBV9 and TRBJ1-5, with 8 bases matching TRBD1. Trimming removed 7 bases from V and 3 bases from J; junction bases left unmatched: 9. CDR1 and CDR2 from the germline V gene are SGDLS and YYNGEE. The CDR3 consists of 15 residues. The CDR3 sequence: CASYNQGALNQPQHF. Written as DNA, the CDR3 is TGTGCCAGCTATAATCAGGGGGCCCTCAATCAGCCCCAGCATTTT.

This sequence joins TRBV11-2 and TRBJ1-6; D is ambiguous. Germline CDR1 and CDR2: SGHAT and FQNNGV. The length of the CDR3 is 13 residues. V was pared by 5 bases and J by 6 bases, with 8 bases between. CDR3 nucleotides: TGTGCCAGCAGCCCGAGCCCTAATTCACCCCTCCACTTT. Protein: CASSPSPNSPLHF.

This chain uses TRBV27 with TRBJ2-2; unclear D gene. CDR3 length: 14 amino acids. The germline V and J ends were trimmed by 1 base and 4 bases, with 7 bases remaining between them. Looked up from germline, CDR1 is MNHEY and CDR2 is SMNVEV (reference sequence). The CDR3 sequence is CASSLFYVTGELFF. CDR3 bases: TGTGCCAGCAGTTTATTTTACGTCACCGGGGAGCTGTTTTTT.

V is TRBV25-1 and J is TRBJ2-7; 9 nucleotides agree with TRBD1. This CDR3 contains 16 residues. J was trimmed by 3 bases and V by 9 bases; bases with no gene match: 15. Germline CDR1 reads MGHDK; CDR2 reads SYGVNS. The CDR3 reads CARGTGPTLHDYEQYF. The CDR3 DNA follows: TGTGCCAGGGGGACAGGGCCCACACTACACGACTACGAGCAGTACTTC.

The gene calls are TRBV6-5 and TRBJ2-7; TRBD1 might be the D (5 bases). Germline V gene lookup returns CDR1 MNHEY and CDR2 SVGAGI. CDR3 length: 11 residues. Trimming removed 7 bases at V and 1 base at J, with 5 bases between. This CDR3 is CASTGSYEQYF. The CDR3 nucleotides are TGTGCCAGCACAGGGTCCTACGAGCAGTACTTC.

The rearrangement links TRBV11-3 to TRBJ2-2; TRBD2 matches 9 bases. Germline V gene data show CDR1 as SGHNT and CDR2 as YENEEA. V trimming: 1 base; J trimming: 4 bases; junction bases outside the gene matches: 1. This CDR3 is built from 15 residues. The CDR3 loop reads CASSLGLAVTGELFF. CDR3 DNA sequence: TGTGCCAGCAGCTTAGGACTAGCGGTCACCGGGGAGCTGTTTTTT. The variable domain in full, with the rest retrieved from reference TRBV11-3 and TRBJ2-2, is EAGVVQSPRYKIIEKKQPVAFWCNPISGHNTLYWYLQNLGQGPELLIRYENEEAVDDSQLPKDRFSAERLKGVDSTLKIQPAELGDSAVYLCASSLGLAVTGELFFGEGSRLTVL.

The chain employs TRBV27 and TRBJ2-4; D tentatively fits TRBD1 or TRBD2 (5 bases each). Germline assignment: CDR1 MNHEY and CDR2 SMNVEV (reference sequence). The CDR3 is 14 amino acids. With 3 bases removed from V and 5 bases from J, the gap between germline ends came to 11 bases. CDR3 coding DNA: TGTGCCAGCAGTTTTTGGGGACGGGAAAACATTCAGTACTTC. Encoded protein: CASSFWGRENIQYF.

This chain links TRBV9 with TRBJ2-2, with D possibly being TRBD1 (6 bases). Germline CDR1 SGDLS, CDR2 YYNGEE. This CDR3 comprises 17 residues. Trimming took 3 bases from V and 5 from J, leaving 20 bases between them. The CDR3 DNA reads TGTGCCAGCAGCGCCCCTTCCGGGACAACCGGAACCGGGGAGCTGTTTTTT. Protein: CASSAPSGTTGTGELFF.

In this sample, this clone turned up once. The rearrangement joins TRBV7-2 to TRBJ2-3; 10 nucleotides align to TRBD2. Unmatched junction bases numbered 1, after V lost 0 bases and J lost 4 bases. In germline, CDR1 is SGHTA, CDR2 FQGNSA. The CDR3 is 15 residues long. The CDR3: CASSLALAGADTQYF. The CDR3 DNA sequence: TGTGCCAGCAGCTTAGCGCTAGCGGGGGCAGATACGCAGTATTTT.

This clone has a single count. This rearrangement joins TRBV9 to TRBJ1-2, with a possible D match to TRBD1 (5 bases). With 4 bases removed from V and 4 bases from J, the gap between germline ends came to 11 bases. Germline CDR1 SGDLS, CDR2 YYNGEE. This CDR3 is built from 13 residues. The CDR3 DNA is TGTGCCAGCAGCCCTCGGACACTCTATGGCTACACCTTC. Protein product: CASSPRTLYGYTF.

V and J are TRBV29-1 and TRBJ1-2, with D possibly TRBD1 on 5 matching bases. V was cut by 4 bases and J by 5 bases, with 8 bases left in between. CDR1 is SQVTM and CDR2 is ANQGSEA in the germline V gene. The CDR3 spans 11 residues. The CDR3, as DNA: TGCAGCGTTGCCGGGGGATATGGCTACACCTTC. It yields the protein CSVAGGYGYTF.

The V and J genes are TRBV18 and TRBJ2-7; D remains unclear. Germline loops: CDR1 KGHSH, CDR2 LQKENI. CDR3 length: 13 residues. Between the trimmed V and J ends, which lost 1 base and 2 bases, there was a span of 6 bases. The CDR3 loop is CASSPLPAYEQYF. CDR3 DNA sequence: TGTGCCAGCTCACCACTCCCGGCCTACGAGCAGTACTTC.

The J gene is TRBJ1-5, the V gene TRBV5-6; 9 positions match TRBD1. This CDR3 has 16 residues. V gave up 0 bases and J gave up 4 bases; unmatched junction bases: 5. Germline V gene data show CDR1 as SGHDT and CDR2 as YYEEEE. CDR3 residues: CASSLAGTGPNQPQHF. In DNA, the CDR3 is TGTGCCAGCAGCTTGGCCGGGACAGGGCCAAATCAGCCCCAGCATTTT.

The chain combines TRBV2 with TRBJ1-5; 9 bases match TRBD1. This CDR3 spans 17 amino acids. The trim removed 9 bases at V and 1 base at J, leaving 13 bases unmatched. In germline, CDR1 is SNHLY, CDR2 FYNNEI. Written as DNA, the CDR3 is TGTGCCAGTAATCGGGACAGGGCGAGCGGGAGCAATCAGCCCCAGCATTTT. Translating gives CASNRDRASGSNQPQHF.

This clone showed up just once. J is TRBJ1-1 and V is TRBV7-2; D gene uncertain. V lost 1 base and J 0 bases, leaving 0 bases between the germline ends. Per the germline V gene, CDR1 is SGHTA and CDR2 is FQGNSA. This CDR3 comprises 12 residues. CDR3 loop: CASSLVNTEAFF. CDR3 nucleotides: TGTGCCAGCAGCTTAGTGAACACTGAAGCTTTCTTT.

This chain joins TRBV5-1 and TRBJ2-4; D could derive from TRBD1 or TRBD2 (6 bases each). In germline, CDR1 is SGHRS, CDR2 YFSETQ. The CDR3 covers 15 residues. With 0 bases removed from V and 13 bases from J, the gap between germline ends came to 20 bases. As DNA, the CDR3 is TGCGCCAGCAGCTTGGCCGGGGGCTCAAGGGAAATCCAGTACTTC. This encodes CASSLAGGSREIQYF.

V and J are TRBV7-9 and TRBJ2-1; the match to TRBD2 covers 8 bases. The CDR3 loop spans 16 amino acids. The V and J ends lost 2 bases and 2 bases, in that order; junction bases with no gene match: 5. Germline CDR1 is SEHNR and CDR2 is FQNEAQ (reference sequence). CDR3 coding DNA: TGTGCCAGCAGCTTACGCCGGGAGGGCCCCTACAATGAGCAGTTCTTC. It is translated as CASSLRREGPYNEQFF.

The V gene is TRBV28, the J gene TRBJ2-1; perhaps TRBD2 as D (5 bases). The CDR3 sequence is 13 residues long. CDR1 and CDR2 (germline): MDHEN, SYDVKM. V lost 4 bases and J 9 bases, leaving 13 bases between the germline ends. CDR3 nucleotide sequence: TGTGCCAGCAGTTACCCCGGCGCGGGTGAGCAGTTCTTC. Translation: CASSYPGAGEQFF.

The chain links TRBV24-1 to TRBJ2-3; TRBD2 agrees at 8 bases. The CDR3 has 15 amino acids. V lost 5 bases to trimming and J lost 4 bases; unmatched junction nucleotides: 7. Germline V gene lookup returns CDR1 KGHDR and CDR2 SFDVKD. The CDR3 nucleotides read TGTGCCACCAGTGGTAAGCGGGAGTTTGCAGATACGCAGTATTTT. Protein sequence: CATSGKREFADTQYF.

CDR3 sequence (DNA): TGTGCCAGCAGCTTAAGGACAGCCCTCCAGGGAGGGACCCAGTACTTC. Its translation: CASSLRTALQGGTQYF. V gene TRBV7-2 combines with J gene TRBJ2-5; the D gene could be TRBD1 or TRBD2 (6 bases each). CDR3 length equals 16 residues. Trimming took off 2 bases at V and 7 bases at J, with 20 bases between the two ends. Germline V gene data show CDR1 as SGHTA and CDR2 as FQGNSA.

The chain links TRBV3-1 (or the pseudogene TRBV3-2) to TRBJ2-3; D gene uncertain. This CDR3 is 13 amino acids long. V lost 4 bases to trimming and J lost 2 bases, with 7 bases between them. CDR1 LGHDT and CDR2 YNNKEL come from the germline V gene (reference sequence). In DNA form, the CDR3 reads TGTGCCAGCAGCCCCAGCACCACAGATACGCAGTATTTT. Translated, it gives CASSPSTTDTQYF.

V and J are TRBV7-8 and TRBJ1-2, with D perhaps matching TRBD1 (6 bases). V shed 1 base and J shed 1 base, with 16 bases lying between them. This CDR3 is 17 amino acids long. Per germline, CDR1 SGHVS and CDR2 FQNEAQ. CDR3 in DNA: TGTGCCAGCAGCTTAGTCACAGGGTGGGGAGATAACTATGGCTACACCTTC. Translating gives CASSLVTGWGDNYGYTF.

V gene TRBV18 combines with J gene TRBJ1-1, with TRBD1 identical over 9 bases. The J segment lost 0 bases and the V segment lost 3 bases, leaving 8 bases of the junction unmatched. The CDR3 extends over 17 amino acids. Germline V gene sequence: CDR1 KGHSH, CDR2 LQKENI. This CDR3 reads CASSPRTGETMNTEAFF. CDR3 nucleotides: TGTGCCAGCTCACCTCGGACAGGGGAAACAATGAACACTGAAGCTTTCTTT.